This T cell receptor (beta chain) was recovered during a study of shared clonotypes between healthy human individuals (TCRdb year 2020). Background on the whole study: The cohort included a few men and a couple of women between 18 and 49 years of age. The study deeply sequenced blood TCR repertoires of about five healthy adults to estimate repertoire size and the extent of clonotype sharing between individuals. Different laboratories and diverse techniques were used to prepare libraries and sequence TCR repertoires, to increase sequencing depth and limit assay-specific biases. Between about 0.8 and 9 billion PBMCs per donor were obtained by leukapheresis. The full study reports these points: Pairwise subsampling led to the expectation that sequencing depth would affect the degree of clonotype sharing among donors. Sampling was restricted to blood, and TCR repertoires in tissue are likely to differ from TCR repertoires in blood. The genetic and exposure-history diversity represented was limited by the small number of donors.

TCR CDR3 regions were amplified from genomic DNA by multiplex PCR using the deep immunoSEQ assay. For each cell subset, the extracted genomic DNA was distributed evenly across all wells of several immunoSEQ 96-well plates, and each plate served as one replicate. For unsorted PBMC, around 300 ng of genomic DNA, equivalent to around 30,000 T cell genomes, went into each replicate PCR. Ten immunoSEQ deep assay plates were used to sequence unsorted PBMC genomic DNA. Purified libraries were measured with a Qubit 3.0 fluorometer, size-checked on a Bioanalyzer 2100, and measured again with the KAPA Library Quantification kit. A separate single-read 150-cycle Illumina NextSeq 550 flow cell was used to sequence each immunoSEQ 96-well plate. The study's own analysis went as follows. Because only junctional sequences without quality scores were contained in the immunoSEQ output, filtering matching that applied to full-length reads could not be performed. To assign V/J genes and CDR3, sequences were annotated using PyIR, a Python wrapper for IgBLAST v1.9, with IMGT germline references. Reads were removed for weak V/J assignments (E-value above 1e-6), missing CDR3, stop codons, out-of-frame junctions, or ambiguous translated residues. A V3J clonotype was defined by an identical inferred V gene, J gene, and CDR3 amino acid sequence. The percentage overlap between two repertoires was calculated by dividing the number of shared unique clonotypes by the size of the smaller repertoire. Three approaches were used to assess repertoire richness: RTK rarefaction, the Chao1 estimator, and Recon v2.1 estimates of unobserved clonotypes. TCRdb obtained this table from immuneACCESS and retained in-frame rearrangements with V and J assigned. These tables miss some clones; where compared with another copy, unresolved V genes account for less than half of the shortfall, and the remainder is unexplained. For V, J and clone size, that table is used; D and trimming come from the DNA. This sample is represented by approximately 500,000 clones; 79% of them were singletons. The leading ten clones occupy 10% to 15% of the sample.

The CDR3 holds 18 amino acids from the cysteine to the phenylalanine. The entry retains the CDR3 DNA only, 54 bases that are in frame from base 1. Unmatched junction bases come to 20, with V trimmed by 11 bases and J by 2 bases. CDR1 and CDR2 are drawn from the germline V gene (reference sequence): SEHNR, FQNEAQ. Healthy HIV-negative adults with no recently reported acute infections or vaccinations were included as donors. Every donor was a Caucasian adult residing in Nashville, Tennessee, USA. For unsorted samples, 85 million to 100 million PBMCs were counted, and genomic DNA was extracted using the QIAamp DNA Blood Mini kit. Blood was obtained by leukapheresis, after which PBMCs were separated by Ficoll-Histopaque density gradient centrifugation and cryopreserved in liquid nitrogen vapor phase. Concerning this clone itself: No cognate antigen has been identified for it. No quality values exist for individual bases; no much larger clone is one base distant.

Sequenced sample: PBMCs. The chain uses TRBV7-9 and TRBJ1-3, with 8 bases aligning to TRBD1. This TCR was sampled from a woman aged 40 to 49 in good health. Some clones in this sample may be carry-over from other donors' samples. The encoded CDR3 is CALTGMADRDGAGNTIYF. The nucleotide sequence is TGTGCCCTCACGGGTATGGCGGACAGGGATGGAGCTGGAAACACCATATATTTT.